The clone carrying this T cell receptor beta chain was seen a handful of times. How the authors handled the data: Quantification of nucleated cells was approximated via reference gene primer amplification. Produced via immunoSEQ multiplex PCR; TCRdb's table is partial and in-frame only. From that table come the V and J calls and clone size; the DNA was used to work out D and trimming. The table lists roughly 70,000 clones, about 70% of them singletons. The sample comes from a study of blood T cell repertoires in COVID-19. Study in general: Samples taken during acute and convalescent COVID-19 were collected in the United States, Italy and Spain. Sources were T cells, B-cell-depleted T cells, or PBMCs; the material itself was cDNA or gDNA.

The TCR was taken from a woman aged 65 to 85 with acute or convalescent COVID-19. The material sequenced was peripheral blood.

The CDR3 DNA sequence: TGTGCCAGCAGTCTTAGACAGGGAAGCAATCAGCCCCAGCATTTT. This sequence encodes CASSLRQGSNQPQHF. V is TRBV6-6 and J is TRBJ1-5; 7 nucleotides agree with TRBD1. CDR1 and CDR2 (germline): MNHNY, SVGAGI (reference sequence). Trimming took 5 bases from V and 1 from J; bases not matched to a gene: 5. CDR3 size: 15 residues.